This T cell receptor beta chain was profiled in a study of OX40 agonist ivuxolimab in advanced cancers. Study-level information: The patients received agonistic anti-OX40 (CD134) antibody ivuxolimab.

This CDR3 is 15 amino acids long. Trimming stripped 4 bases from V and 2 bases from J, with 12 bases between. Per the germline V gene, CDR1 is KGHSH and CDR2 is LQKENI. The cohort excluded patients with autoimmune disease history or systemic immunosuppression. The repertoire was sequenced with immunoSEQ multiplex PCR; TCRdb's copy has only in-frame clones and lacks some. The table lists about 78,000 clones, roughly nine tenths of them singletons. Study-level findings and limits: Patients with a partial response at 0.1-3.0 mg/kg had among the lowest clonal expansion.

In the case of this clone: The antigen remains unidentified.

Sequenced material: CD4+ or CD8+ T cells sorted from blood, taken in a trial of the OX40 agonist ivuxolimab. The receptor's source is an adult with an advanced solid tumor such as melanoma, head and neck, liver or kidney cancer. The chain uses TRBV18 and TRBJ1-3; D is undetermined. The CDR3 here is CASSQGKGAGNTIYF. The CDR3 DNA follows: TGTGCCAGCTCACAGGGAAAGGGCGCTGGAAACACCATATATTTT. The whole variable domain, filled in from reference TRBV18 and TRBJ1-3, reads NAGVMQNPRHLVRRRGQEARLRCSPMKGHSHVYWYRQLPEEGLKFMVYLQKENIIDESGMPKERFSAEFPKEGPSILRIQQVVRGDSAAYFCASSQGKGAGNTIYFGEGSWLTVV.